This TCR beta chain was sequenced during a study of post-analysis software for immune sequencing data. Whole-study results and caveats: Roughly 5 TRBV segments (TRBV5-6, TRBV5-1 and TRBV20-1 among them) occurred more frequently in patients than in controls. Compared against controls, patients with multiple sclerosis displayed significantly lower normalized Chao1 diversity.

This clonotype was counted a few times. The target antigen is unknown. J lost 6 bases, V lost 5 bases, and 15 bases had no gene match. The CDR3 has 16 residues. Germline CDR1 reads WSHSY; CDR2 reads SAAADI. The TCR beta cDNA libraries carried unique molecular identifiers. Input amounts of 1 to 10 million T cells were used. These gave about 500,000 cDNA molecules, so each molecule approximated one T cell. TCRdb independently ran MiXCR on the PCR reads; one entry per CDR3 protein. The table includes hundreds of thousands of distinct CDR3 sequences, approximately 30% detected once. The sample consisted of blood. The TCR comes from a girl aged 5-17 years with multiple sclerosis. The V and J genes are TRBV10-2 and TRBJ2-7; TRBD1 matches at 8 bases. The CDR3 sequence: CASSTGTGISQLEQYF. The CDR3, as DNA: TGCGCCAGCAGTACCGGGACAGGAATCTCCCAGCTCGAGCAGTACTTC.